This is a list of T cell receptor beta chains from one sample in a study of blood T cell repertoires in COVID-19. TCRdb's copy holds only in-frame clones and misses some; the assay was immunoSEQ multiplex PCR. This table holds about 250,000 clones, about 88% found once. The sequencing sample was made of PBMCs or T cells enriched from blood (not recorded which). These receptors were collected from a woman in her forties or fifties who had recovered from COVID-19. Each CDR3 is given with its conserved first and last residue. D genes are given only for firm matches. Size is stated for part of the rows, as once, few or many counts, or as a class when the clone is expanded.

v_gene: TRBV5-4
len: 16
d_gene: .
j_gene: TRBJ1-1
abundance: .
CDR3nt: TGTGCCAGCAGTCCAGGGGTTAGAGGGATGAACACTGAAGCTTTCTTT
CDR3aa: CASSPGVRGMNTEAFF

v_gene: TRBV27
len: 14
d_gene: TRBD1
j_gene: TRBJ1-3
abundance: .
CDR3nt: TGTGCCAGCAGAGAGACAGGGACTGGAAACACCATATATTTT
CDR3aa: CASRETGTGNTIYF

v_gene: TRBV28
len: 16
d_gene: .
j_gene: TRBJ1-5
abundance: .
CDR3nt: TGTGCCAGCAGTTTGGGGGCATTATGGAGCAATCAGCCCCAGCATTTT
CDR3aa: CASSLGALWSNQPQHF

v_gene: TRBV6-2/TRBV6-3
len: 13
d_gene: TRBD1
j_gene: TRBJ1-5
abundance: .
CDR3nt: TGTGCCAGCAGTGACAGGGCATCGCAGCCCCAGCATTTT
CDR3aa: CASSDRASQPQHF

v_gene: TRBV5-6
len: 16
d_gene: TRBD1
j_gene: TRBJ2-2
abundance: .
CDR3nt: TGTGCCAGCAGCGCCGACAGGGGGCGTCCCACCGGGGAGCTGTTTTTT
CDR3aa: CASSADRGRPTGELFF

v_gene: TRBV11-1
len: 15
d_gene: .
j_gene: TRBJ2-5
abundance: .
CDR3nt: TGTGCCAGCAGCTTAGTTGGCGGGGTCGGTCAGACCCAGTACTTC
CDR3aa: CASSLVGGVGQTQYF

v_gene: TRBV24-1
len: 14
d_gene: .
j_gene: TRBJ2-5
abundance: .
CDR3nt: TGTGCCACCAGTGATTTGGTAGATTGGGAGACCCAGTACTTC
CDR3aa: CATSDLVDWETQYF

v_gene: TRBV11-1
len: 16
d_gene: TRBD1
j_gene: TRBJ2-3
abundance: .
CDR3nt: TGTGCCAGCAGCTTGGTGACAGGGCTGAGCACAGATACGCAGTATTTT
CDR3aa: CASSLVTGLSTDTQYF

v_gene: TRBV9
len: 12
d_gene: TRBD1
j_gene: TRBJ2-7
abundance: .
CDR3nt: TGTGCCAGCAGCGTAGGGACAGGCGAGCAGTACTTC
CDR3aa: CASSVGTGEQYF

v_gene: TRBV15
len: 18
d_gene: TRBD2
j_gene: TRBJ2-3
abundance: .
CDR3nt: TGTGCCACCAGCAGAGTTGGTAGCGGGAGGGCTGGGACAGATACGCAGTATTTT
CDR3aa: CATSRVGSGRAGTDTQYF

v_gene: TRBV24-1
len: 17
d_gene: TRBD2
j_gene: TRBJ2-3
abundance: .
CDR3nt: TGTGCCACCAGTGATTTGGTCGCGGGAGGGCCTCGGGATACGCAGTATTTT
CDR3aa: CATSDLVAGGPRDTQYF

v_gene: TRBV10-1
len: 12
d_gene: .
j_gene: TRBJ2-4
abundance: .
CDR3nt: TGCGCCAGCAGTGACACCAAAAACATTCAGTACTTC
CDR3aa: CASSDTKNIQYF

v_gene: TRBV6-2/TRBV6-3
len: 13
d_gene: TRBD1
j_gene: TRBJ1-5
abundance: .
CDR3nt: TGTGCCAGCAGCGGACAGGGGGGACAGCCCCAGCATTTT
CDR3aa: CASSGQGGQPQHF

v_gene: TRBV4-1
len: 16
d_gene: TRBD1
j_gene: TRBJ1-5
abundance: .
CDR3nt: TGCGCCAGCAGCCAAGATGACAGGGGTGGAAATCAGCCCCAGCATTTT
CDR3aa: CASSQDDRGGNQPQHF

v_gene: TRBV5-1
len: 14
d_gene: .
j_gene: TRBJ1-1
abundance: .
CDR3nt: TGCGCCAGCAGCTTGACATCCTCGGGCACTGAAGCTTTCTTT
CDR3aa: CASSLTSSGTEAFF

v_gene: TRBV7-3
len: 13
d_gene: TRBD1
j_gene: TRBJ1-2
abundance: .
CDR3nt: TGTGCCAGCGGACAGGGCCCCGGCTATGGCTACACCTTC
CDR3aa: CASGQGPGYGYTF

v_gene: TRBV7-2
len: 15
d_gene: TRBD1
j_gene: TRBJ1-4
abundance: .
CDR3nt: TGTGCCAGCAGCGCTGGGGACAGCCGGGGCGAAAAACTGTTTTTT
CDR3aa: CASSAGDSRGEKLFF

v_gene: TRBV5-5
len: 15
d_gene: TRBD2
j_gene: TRBJ2-7
abundance: few
CDR3nt: TGTGCCAGCTCGACTAGCGGGGTCACAACCTACGAGCAGTACTTC
CDR3aa: CASSTSGVTTYEQYF

v_gene: TRBV7-2
len: 14
d_gene: TRBD1
j_gene: TRBJ1-1
abundance: once
CDR3nt: TGTGCCAGCAGCACCCGACGACAGGGTACTGGAGCTTTCTTT
CDR3aa: CASSTRRQGTGAFF

v_gene: TRBV4-2
len: 16
d_gene: .
j_gene: TRBJ1-2
abundance: .
CDR3nt: TGTGCCAGCAGCCAACGTGAAATAGCTCCTAACTATGGCTACACCTTC
CDR3aa: CASSQREIAPNYGYTF

v_gene: TRBV5-1
len: 12
d_gene: .
j_gene: TRBJ2-7
abundance: .
CDR3nt: TGCGCCAGCAGCGGCCAAACCTACGAGCAGTACTTC
CDR3aa: CASSGQTYEQYF

v_gene: TRBV7-2
len: 13
d_gene: .
j_gene: TRBJ1-1
abundance: .
CDR3nt: TGTGCCAGCAGCTTATTCGGGATCTCTGAAGCTTTCTTT
CDR3aa: CASSLFGISEAFF

v_gene: TRBV10-2
len: 16
d_gene: .
j_gene: TRBJ2-7
abundance: few
CDR3nt: TGCGCCAGCAGTGATATTGTGTCAGGGCTCTCCTACGAGCAGTACTTC
CDR3aa: CASSDIVSGLSYEQYF